The rows below give T cell receptor beta chains drawn from one sample of a study of control samples from healthy donors and cancer patients. Assay used: immunoSEQ multiplex PCR; TCRdb lists only in-frame clones, some missing. The table lists some 120,000 clones, roughly 84% of them singletons. The sequenced sample was blood. The receptors derive from a man in his forties in good health. Both conserved end residues are part of each CDR3. A D gene is named only where the DNA matches it firmly. Rows give clone size only sometimes, using once, few, many, or a class for an expanded clone.

j_gene | len | abundance | d_gene | v_gene | CDR3nt | CDR3aa
TRBJ1-2 | 13 | - | TRBD1 | TRBV15 | TGTGCCACCACGCCCGACAGGGGCTATGGCTACACCTTC | CATTPDRGYGYTF
TRBJ1-2 | 12 | - | - | TRBV19 | TGTGCCAGTAGTCCCAGAAAGGAGGGCTACACCTTC | CASSPRKEGYTF
TRBJ2-3 | 15 | - | TRBD2 | TRBV5-1 | TGCGCCAGCAGCTTGACTAGCGGGGGGTTCACGGTGCAGTATTTT | CASSLTSGGFTVQYF
TRBJ1-5 | 17 | - | TRBD1 | TRBV11-2 | TGTGCCAGCAGCCCGGACAGGGTAGTCTATAGCAATCAGCCCCAGCATTTT | CASSPDRVVYSNQPQHF
TRBJ2-5 | 13 | - | TRBD2 | TRBV4-3 | TGCGCCAGCGCGGGGGGTCGCCAAGAGACCCAGTACTTC | CASAGGRQETQYF
TRBJ2-3 | 18 | - | TRBD2 | TRBV5-4 | TGTGCCAGCAGCTTGGCCCACGGGGAGCGGGGGGCTTCAGATACGCAGTATTTT | CASSLAHGERGASDTQYF
TRBJ1-1 | 14 | - | - | TRBV4-1 | TGCGCCAGCAGCCAAGGACGGAACTATTTTGAAGCTTTCTTT | CASSQGRNYFEAFF
TRBJ2-1 | 13 | once | - | TRBV10-3 | TGTGCCATCAAGGAAGGGACCTCCCCTGAGCAGTTCTTC | CAIKEGTSPEQFF
TRBJ1-1 | 14 | many | TRBD1 | TRBV25-1 | TGTGCCACTGAAGAGGGGGACAGGGTCACTGAAGCTTTCTTT | CATEEGDRVTEAFF
TRBJ1-1 | 14 | - | TRBD1 | TRBV10-2 | TGCGCCAGCAGTGGGATGGACAGGGGCACTGAAGCTTTCTTT | CASSGMDRGTEAFF
TRBJ2-3 | 14 | - | TRBD2 | TRBV5-1 | TGCGCCAGCAGACCCGGGGGGGCAGCAGATACGCAGTATTTT | CASRPGGAADTQYF
TRBJ1-6 | 14 | - | - | TRBV7-2 | TGTGCCAGCAGCTTAGGAGGGGGAAGCTCACCCCTCCACTTT | CASSLGGGSSPLHF
TRBJ2-3 | 15 | once | - | TRBV18 | TGTGCCAGCTCACCCCAGACGGTGGATAGGGATACGCAGTATTTT | CASSPQTVDRDTQYF
TRBJ1-2 | 15 | once | - | TRBV7-9 | TGTGCCAGCAGCCTCGGGGGGACCTATCCTACTGGCTACACCTTC | CASSLGGTYPTGYTF
TRBJ2-3 | 15 | few | TRBD2 | TRBV6-4 | TGTGCCAGCAGTCTTACTAGCGGGGGCACAGATACGCAGTATTTT | CASSLTSGGTDTQYF
TRBJ2-3 | 14 | - | - | TRBV9 | TGTGCCAGCAGCTTACAGGGCGGCACAGATACGCAGTATTTT | CASSLQGGTDTQYF
TRBJ2-6 | 18 | - | TRBD1 | TRBV19 | TGTGCCAGTAGTATAGGAGACAGGGGTAAATCTGGGGCCAACGTCCTGACTTTC | CASSIGDRGKSGANVLTF
TRBJ2-7 | 14 | - | - | TRBV7-2 | TGTGCCAGCAGCCAAAATACTTTGGGGGGCGAGCAGTACTTC | CASSQNTLGGEQYF
TRBJ2-7 | 16 | - | TRBD2 | TRBV5-4 | TGTGCCAGCAGCCCCTATACACTAGCGGGGGCCTACGAGCAGTACTTC | CASSPYTLAGAYEQYF
TRBJ1-4 | 14 | - | - | TRBV15 | TGTGCCACCAGCAGTGATCCGGTCGTTAAAAAACTGTTTTTT | CATSSDPVVKKLFF
TRBJ1-1 | 13 | - | - | TRBV24-1 | TGTGCCACCAAATGGGGGGCCAACACTGAAGCTTTCTTT | CATKWGANTEAFF
TRBJ2-5 | 16 | - | TRBD1 | TRBV11-3 | TGTGCCAGCAGCACAAGGACAGGAGGCATGTGGGAGACCCAGTACTTC | CASSTRTGGMWETQYF
TRBJ1-1 | 15 | - | TRBD1 | TRBV7-8 | TGTGCCAGCAGCTCCACCGGGACAGGGGATTCTGAAGCTTTCTTT | CASSSTGTGDSEAFF
TRBJ1-4 | 12 | - | - | TRBV7-9 | TGTGCCAGCAGGGGGTTGGGTGAAAAACTGTTTTTT | CASRGLGEKLFF
TRBJ2-1 | 15 | once | TRBD1 | TRBV7-2 | TGTGCCAGCAGCTTAGGCGGGACAGGGATGGTGGAGCAGTTCTTC | CASSLGGTGMVEQFF
TRBJ1-6 | 16 | - | TRBD1 | TRBV6-2/TRBV6-3 | TGTGCCAGCAGTACATTGACAGGGGTCGGAAATTCACCCCTCCACTTT | CASSTLTGVGNSPLHF
TRBJ2-3 | 15 | - | - | TRBV6-6 | TGTGCCAGCAGCTCCGGGACACCCGGCACAGATACGCAGTATTTT | CASSSGTPGTDTQYF
TRBJ1-3 | 14 | - | - | TRBV6-1 | TGTGCCAGCAGTGACCTCTTCTCTGGAAACACCATATATTTT | CASSDLFSGNTIYF